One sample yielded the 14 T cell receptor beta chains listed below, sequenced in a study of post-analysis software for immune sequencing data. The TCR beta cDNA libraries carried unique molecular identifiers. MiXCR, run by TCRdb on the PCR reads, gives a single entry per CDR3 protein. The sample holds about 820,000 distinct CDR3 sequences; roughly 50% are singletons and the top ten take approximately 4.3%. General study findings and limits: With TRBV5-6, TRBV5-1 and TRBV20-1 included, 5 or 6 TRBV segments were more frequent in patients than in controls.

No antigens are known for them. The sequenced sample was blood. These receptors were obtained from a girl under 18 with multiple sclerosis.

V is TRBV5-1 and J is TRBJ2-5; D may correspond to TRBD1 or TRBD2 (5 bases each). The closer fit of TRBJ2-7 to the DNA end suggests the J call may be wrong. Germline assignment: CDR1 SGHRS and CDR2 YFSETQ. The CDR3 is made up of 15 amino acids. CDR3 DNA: TGCGCCAGCAGCTTGGTAGGGGCGACGGGGAACGAGCAGTACTTC. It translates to CASSLVGATGNEQYF.

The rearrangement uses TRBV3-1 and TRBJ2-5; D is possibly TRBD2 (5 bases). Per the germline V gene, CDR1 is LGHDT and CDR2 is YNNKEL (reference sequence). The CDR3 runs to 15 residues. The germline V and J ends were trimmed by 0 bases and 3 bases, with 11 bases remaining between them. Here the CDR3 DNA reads TGTGCCAGCAGCCAAGAAGCGGAATCCGAAGAGACCCAGTACTTC. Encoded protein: CASSQEAESEETQYF.

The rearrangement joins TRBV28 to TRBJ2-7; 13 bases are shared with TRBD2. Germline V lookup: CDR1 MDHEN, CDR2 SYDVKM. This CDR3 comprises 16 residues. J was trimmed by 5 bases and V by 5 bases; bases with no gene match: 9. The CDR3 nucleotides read TGTGCCAGCAGTAGAACTAGCGGGAGGGGAGGGAACGAGCAGTACTTC. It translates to CASSRTSGRGGNEQYF.

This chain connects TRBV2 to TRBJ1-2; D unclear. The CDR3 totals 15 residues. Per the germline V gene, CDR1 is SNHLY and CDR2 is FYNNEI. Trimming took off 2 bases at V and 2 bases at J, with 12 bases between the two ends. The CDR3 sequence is CASSESSRQNYGYTF. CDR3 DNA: TGTGCCAGCAGTGAAAGTAGTCGGCAGAACTATGGCTACACCTTC.

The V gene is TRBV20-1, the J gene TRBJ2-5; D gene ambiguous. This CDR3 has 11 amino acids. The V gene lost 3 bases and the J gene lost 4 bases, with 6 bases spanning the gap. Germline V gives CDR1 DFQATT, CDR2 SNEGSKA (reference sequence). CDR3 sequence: CSASPVETQYF. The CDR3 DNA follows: TGCAGTGCTAGTCCTGTAGAGACCCAGTACTTC.

The CDR3 spells CSVAPYGGVYEQYF. The CDR3 DNA sequence: TGCAGCGTTGCACCTTATGGTGGGGTCTACGAGCAGTACTTC. The V gene is TRBV29-1, the J gene TRBJ2-5; D gene ambiguous. The DNA matches TRBJ2-7 better at its end, which makes the J call doubtful. The CDR3 has 14 residues. Germline V gene lookup returns CDR1 SQVTM and CDR2 ANQGSEA.

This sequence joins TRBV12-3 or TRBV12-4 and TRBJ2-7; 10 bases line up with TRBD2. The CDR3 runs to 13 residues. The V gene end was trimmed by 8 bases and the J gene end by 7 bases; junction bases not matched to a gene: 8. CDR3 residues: CASGAGGPVEQYF. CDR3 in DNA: TGTGCCAGCGGAGCGGGAGGGCCTGTTGAGCAGTACTTC.

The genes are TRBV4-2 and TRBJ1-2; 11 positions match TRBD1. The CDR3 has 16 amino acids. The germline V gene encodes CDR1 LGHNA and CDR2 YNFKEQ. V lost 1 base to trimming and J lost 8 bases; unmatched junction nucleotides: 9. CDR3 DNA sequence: TGTGCCAGCAGCCAAGGAGGGACAGGGGGTAGGGGAGGCTACACCTTC. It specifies CASSQGGTGGRGGYTF.

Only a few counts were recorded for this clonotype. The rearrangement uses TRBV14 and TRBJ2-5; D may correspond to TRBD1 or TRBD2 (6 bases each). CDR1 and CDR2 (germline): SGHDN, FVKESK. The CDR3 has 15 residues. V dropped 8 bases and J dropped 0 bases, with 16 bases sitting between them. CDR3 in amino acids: CASRRGGTDQETQYF. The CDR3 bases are TGTGCCAGCCGGCGAGGGGGGACCGACCAAGAGACCCAGTACTTC.

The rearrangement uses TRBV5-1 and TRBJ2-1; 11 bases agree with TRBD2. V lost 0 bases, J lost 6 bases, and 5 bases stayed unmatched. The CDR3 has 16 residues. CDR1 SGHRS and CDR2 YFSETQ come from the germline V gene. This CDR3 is CASSLVTSGDFNEQFF. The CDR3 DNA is TGCGCCAGCAGCTTGGTGACTAGCGGGGATTTCAATGAGCAGTTCTTC.

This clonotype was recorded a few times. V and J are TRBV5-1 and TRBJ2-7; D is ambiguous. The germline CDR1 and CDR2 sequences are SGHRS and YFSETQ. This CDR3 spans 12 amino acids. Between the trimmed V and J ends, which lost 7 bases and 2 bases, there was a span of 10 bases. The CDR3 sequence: CASRQGPYEQYF. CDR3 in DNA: TGCGCCAGCCGACAAGGCCCCTACGAGCAGTACTTC.

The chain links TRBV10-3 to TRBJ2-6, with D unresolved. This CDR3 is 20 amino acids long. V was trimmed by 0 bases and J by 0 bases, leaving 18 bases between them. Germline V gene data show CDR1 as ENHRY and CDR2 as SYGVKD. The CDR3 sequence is CAISESLGRSSNSGANVLTF. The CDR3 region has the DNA TGTGCCATCAGTGAGTCGTTAGGCAGATCTTCAAACTCTGGGGCCAACGTCCTGACTTTC.

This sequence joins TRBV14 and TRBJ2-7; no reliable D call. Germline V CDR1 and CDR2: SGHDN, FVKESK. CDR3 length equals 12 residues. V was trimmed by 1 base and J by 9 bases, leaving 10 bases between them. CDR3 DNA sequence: TGTGCCAGCAGCCAAGTTAGCCAACGGCAGTACTTC. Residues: CASSQVSQRQYF. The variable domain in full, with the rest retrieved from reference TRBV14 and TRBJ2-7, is EAGVTQFPSHSVIEKGQTVTLRCDPISGHDNLYWYRRVMGKEIKFLLHFVKESKQDESGMPNNRFLAERTGGTYSTLKVQPAELEDSGVYFCASSQVSQRQYFGPGTRLTVT.

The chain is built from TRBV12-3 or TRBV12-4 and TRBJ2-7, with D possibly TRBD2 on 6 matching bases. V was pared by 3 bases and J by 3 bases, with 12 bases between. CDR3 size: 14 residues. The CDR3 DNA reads TGTGCCAGCAGTTTCCGGGACTCCCTCTACGAGCAGTACTTC. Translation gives CASSFRDSLYEQYF.